A selection of T cell receptor beta chains follows, all from one sample in a study of T cells expressing NK-cell markers. After re-calling the 5' RACE reads, TCRdb lists one entry per CDR3 protein, DNA absent. This specimen shows about 160,000 distinct CDR3 sequences; the ten leading clones hold about 19%. What was sequenced was blood T cells: a sorted CD56 or NKG2C T cell subset, CD4+ or CD8+ T cells, or bulk PBMC T cells (not recorded which). These receptors came from a man between 18 and 69 years old in good health. The CDR3 runs from the conserved cysteine through the conserved F or W.

cdr3_aa j_call v_call
CASSQDVTSPYEQYF TRBJ2-7 TRBV4-1
CASSWGLGELFF TRBJ2-2 TRBV5-8
CASSLRTAMNTEAFF TRBJ1-1 TRBV4-1
CASSQTLAGGPTDTQYF TRBJ2-3 TRBV4-2
CASSLSTSGGGNEQFF TRBJ2-1 TRBV27
CASSARGVNTGELFF TRBJ2-2 TRBV9
CASSDRDKNSPLHF TRBJ1-6 TRBV3-1
CAISEVKRGSYNEQFF TRBJ2-1 TRBV10-3
CASSLTSEYQETQYF TRBJ2-5 TRBV7-7
CASSDTVYEQYF TRBJ2-7 TRBV6-6
CAIQGASGGELFF TRBJ2-2 TRBV10-3
CASSPVGHLVGAFF TRBJ1-1 TRBV7-9
CASSGGQNNEKLFF TRBJ1-4 TRBV9
CASSYPNGEQYF TRBJ2-7 TRBV6-6
CASSLSTGPVTPLHF TRBJ1-6 TRBV28